These T cell receptor beta chains were read from a single sample in a study of T cell repertoires in cytomegalovirus infection. These TCRs are of unknown antigen specificity. TCRdb reprocessed the reads with MiXCR, giving one entry per CDR3 protein. The repertoire includes roughly 150,000 distinct CDR3 sequences, around 30% of them detected once, and around half sits in the top ten. Here the sequenced sample was CD8+ T cells from cultured PBMCs, taken from culture after CMV antigen stimulation. Receptor source: a human donor in good health (CMV status not recorded). Some clones in this sample may be carry-over from other donors' samples. CDR3s include the opening cysteine and the closing phenylalanine or tryptophan. D genes are given only for firm matches. The listing skips clone size in some rows; elsewhere it reads once, few, many or a size class.

CDR3nt | CDR3aa | j_gene | v_gene | len | abundance | d_gene
TGCGCCAGCAGCCAAACGGTGGCGGGAAATGAAAAACTGTTTTTT | CASSQTVAGNEKLFF | TRBJ1-4 | TRBV4-1 | 15 | few | .
TGTGCCAGCACCGAGGGAAACACCATATATTTT | CASTEGNTIYF | TRBJ1-3 | TRBV27 | 11 | few | .
TGTGCCAGCAGCCCTGAGGACAGGTCCTACGAGCAGTACTTC | CASSPEDRSYEQYF | TRBJ2-7 | TRBV7-9 | 14 | few | TRBD1
TGTGCCAGCAGCCCCCGGACAGGGCGGTCCTACAATGAGCAGTTCTTC | CASSPRTGRSYNEQFF | TRBJ2-1 | TRBV7-9 | 16 | few | TRBD1
TGTGCCAGCAGCTTAGCGACGGGGAACAATGAGCGGTTCTTC | CASSLATGNNERFF | TRBJ2-1 | TRBV7-2 | 14 | . | .
TGTGCCAGCAGTTTAAACTCGTATGGCTACACCTTC | CASSLNSYGYTF | TRBJ1-2 | TRBV28 | 12 | few | .
TGTGCCAGCAGCTTAGGGGCAGGGAGTTCCGGGGAGCTGTTTTTT | CASSLGAGSSGELFF | TRBJ2-2 | TRBV7-6 | 15 | . | .
TGCGCCAGCAGCCATGTCCGGGACAGGGGGTGGTATGAGCAGTTCTTC | CASSHVRDRGWYEQFF | TRBJ2-1 | TRBV4-1 | 16 | . | TRBD1
TGTGCCAGCACCCTGGGGGGGGCCAATGAGCAGTTCTTC | CASTLGGANEQFF | TRBJ2-1 | TRBV7-8 | 13 | few | .
TGTGCCAGCAGTGCGACTAGCGGGGGCTTCACAGATACGCAGTATTTT | CASSATSGGFTDTQYF | TRBJ2-3 | TRBV28 | 16 | few | TRBD2
TGTGCCAGCACCCATATGGATACGCAGTATTTT | CASTHMDTQYF | TRBJ2-3 | TRBV4-1 | 11 | . | .
TGCGCCAGCAGCTTCGGGGCAAATCAGCCCCAGCATTTT | CASSFGANQPQHF | TRBJ1-5 | TRBV5-1 | 13 | once | .
TGTGCCAGCTTCGGAGGCACTGAAGCTTTCTTT | CASFGGTEAFF | TRBJ1-1 | TRBV5-8 | 11 | . | .
TGTGCCAGCAGCTTAGAGCAGGGGGCCTACAATGAGCAGTTCTTC | CASSLEQGAYNEQFF | TRBJ2-1 | TRBV7-8 | 15 | . | TRBD1
TGTGCCAGTAGTATAAACAACCTGAACACTGAAGCTTTCTTT | CASSINNLNTEAFF | TRBJ1-1 | TRBV19 | 14 | . | .
TGCAGTGCTTACGACTCCGGGACTGAGGATGGCTACACCTTC | CSAYDSGTEDGYTF | TRBJ1-2 | TRBV20-1 | 14 | . | .
TGTGCCAGTAGTATGATAGCCAAAAACATTCAGTACTTC | CASSMIAKNIQYF | TRBJ2-4 | TRBV19 | 13 | . | .
TGTGCCAGCAGTTCCCGGGGGGCGATGGAAGAGACCCAGTACTTC | CASSSRGAMEETQYF | TRBJ2-5 | TRBV28 | 15 | many | .
TGTGCCAGCAGTTCAGGGGGCGTTCAGCCCCAGCATTTT | CASSSGGVQPQHF | TRBJ1-5 | TRBV6-2/TRBV6-3 | 13 | few | TRBD1
TGTGCCAGCAGCTTATGGCGGGACACATACACTGAAGCTTTCTTT | CASSLWRDTYTEAFF | TRBJ1-1 | TRBV7-3 | 15 | many | .
TGTGCCAGCAGCCAACCTCGGACAGGGATCACTGAAGCTTTCTTT | CASSQPRTGITEAFF | TRBJ1-1 | TRBV3-1 | 15 | few | TRBD1
TGCGCCAGCAGCCAAGACCCCGTTCCTGGGGATGGCTACACCTTC | CASSQDPVPGDGYTF | TRBJ1-2 | TRBV4-1 | 15 | many | .
TGTGCCAGCAGCCCCTGGCCCAGTTTCACAGATACGCAGTATTTT | CASSPWPSFTDTQYF | TRBJ2-3 | TRBV7-2 | 15 | many | .
TGTGCCAGCAGCGGTCAGGAGAATGGCTACACCTTC | CASSGQENGYTF | TRBJ1-2 | TRBV5-5 | 12 | . | .
TGTGCTAGTGGACCCTCCTACAGGTCGGCTTTCTTT | CASGPSYRSAFF | TRBJ1-1 | TRBV12-5 | 12 | many | .
TGTGCCAGCGGCTCACCCCTCCACTTT | CASGSPLHF | TRBJ1-6 | TRBV19 | 9 | many | .
TGTGCCAGCAGCCCGTCAGATCGGACCCTAGCGAACTATGGCTACACCTTC | CASSPSDRTLANYGYTF | TRBJ1-2 | TRBV7-9 | 17 | . | .
TGTGCCAGCAGCCCTAGGCTGAACACCGGGGAGCTGTTTTTT | CASSPRLNTGELFF | TRBJ2-2 | TRBV7-9 | 14 | . | .
TGTGCCAGCAGTTATCAGGGGTATGGCTACACCTTC | CASSYQGYGYTF | TRBJ1-2 | TRBV12-3/TRBV12-4 | 12 | few | .